Shown below are 18 T cell receptor beta chains from a single sample sequenced in a study of CD8 T cells in ankylosing spondylitis. Their recognized antigens are unknown. In TCRdb, the 5' RACE reads were re-called with MiXCR into one record per CDR3 protein. The table lists fewer than 650,000 distinct CDR3 sequences, 10% to 15% of them singletons. Regarding the study as a whole: Made up of fewer than 10 highly homologous variants, a TCR beta motif appeared characteristic of ankylosing spondylitis blood.

Sequenced material: blood, either unsorted or a sorted T cell fraction (not recorded which). The origin of the receptors is a male donor with ankylosing spondylitis.

This clonotype has only a few counts. This chain links TRBV7-8 with TRBJ2-1; 8 bases fit TRBD2. The V segment lost 2 bases and the J segment 2 bases; nucleotides outside the gene matches: 2. Germline CDR1 reads SGHVS; CDR2 reads FQNEAQ. CDR3 length: 15 residues. The CDR3 loop is CASSLREGTYNEQFF. In DNA form, the CDR3 reads TGTGCCAGCAGCTTACGGGAGGGCACCTACAATGAGCAGTTCTTC.

The V and J genes are TRBV5-1 and TRBJ2-2; a possible D gene is TRBD1 (5 bases). Deletions cut 5 bases from V and 7 bases from J, with 18 bases between. Looked up from germline, CDR1 is SGHRS and CDR2 is YFSETQ. The CDR3 extends over 15 amino acids. CDR3 in amino acids: CASREDQTVIGELFF. The CDR3 DNA is TGCGCCAGCAGGGAAGACCAGACAGTCATCGGGGAGCTGTTTTTT.

The V call is TRBV20-1, the J call TRBJ1-2, with 7 bases that match TRBD1. This CDR3 region has 14 residues. V shed 3 bases, J shed 1 base, and the junction held 5 bases outside the gene matches. The V gene's germline CDR1 is DFQATT and CDR2 SNEGSKA (reference sequence). CDR3 nucleotide sequence: TGCAGTGCTAGTAGGGGGCTAGGTAACTATGGCTACACCTTC. Its protein is CSASRGLGNYGYTF.

Ten or more counts support this clonotype. This chain connects TRBV3-1 to TRBJ2-1; TRBD2 matches 9 bases. The CDR3 is 17 residues long. The ends lost 1 base at V and 5 bases at J; junction bases unmatched: 9. Germline CDR1 is LGHDT and CDR2 is YNNKEL (reference sequence). CDR3 in amino acids: CASSQGPGSGGNNEQFF. As DNA, the CDR3 is TGTGCCAGCAGCCAAGGTCCGGGAAGCGGGGGGAACAATGAGCAGTTCTTC.

The gene calls are TRBV5-1 and TRBJ2-1; D not resolved. Between the trimmed V and J ends, which lost 0 bases and 5 bases, there was a span of 12 bases. The V gene's germline CDR1 is SGHRS and CDR2 YFSETQ. This CDR3 is built from 15 residues. The CDR3 spells CASSLVRLDHNEQFF. In nucleotides, the CDR3 is TGCGCCAGCAGCTTGGTCAGACTGGACCACAATGAGCAGTTCTTC.

V gene TRBV7-9 combines with J gene TRBJ2-7; D remains ambiguous. CDR1 SEHNR and CDR2 FQNEAQ come from the germline V gene (reference sequence). The CDR3 loop spans 12 amino acids. With 1 base removed from V and 3 bases from J, the gap between germline ends came to 4 bases. CDR3 DNA: TGTGCCAGCAGCTTAGTCGTCTACGAGCAGTACTTC. Protein: CASSLVVYEQYF.

The chain combines TRBV7-9 with TRBJ1-5, with D maybe TRBD1 (5 bases). Trimming took 5 bases from V and 6 from J, leaving 14 bases between them. Looked up from germline, CDR1 is SEHNR and CDR2 is FQNEAQ (reference sequence). The CDR3 sequence is 14 residues long. The CDR3 bases are TGTGCCAGCAGCAGCTGGGGGAGCGGTCAGCCCCAGCATTTT. Translated: CASSSWGSGQPQHF.

This clonotype was seen a handful of times. The V call is TRBV5-1, the J call TRBJ2-1; a weak D match, TRBD1 (7 bases). Germline loops: CDR1 SGHRS, CDR2 YFSETQ. Trimming took off 4 bases at V and 2 bases at J, with 13 bases between the two ends. This CDR3 is built from 15 residues. CDR3 in amino acids: CASSQGGDPYNEQFF. The CDR3 bases are TGCGCCAGCAGCCAGGGGGGTGATCCCTACAATGAGCAGTTCTTC. Together with reference TRBV5-1 and TRBJ2-1, the CDR3 gives the full variable domain: KAGVTQTPRYLIKTRGQQVTLSCSPISGHRSVSWYQQTPGQGLQFLFEYFSETQRNKGNFPGRFSGRQFSNSRSEMNVSTLELGDSALYLCASSQGGDPYNEQFFGPGTRLTVL.

CDR3 DNA: TGTGCCAGCAGCTTAGTCTTTAGCCCGTTACCCGAGACCCAGTACTTC. It translates to CASSLVFSPLPETQYF. This sequence joins TRBV11-2 and TRBJ2-5; D is ambiguous. The V end was cut by 1 base, the J end by 5 bases, with 17 bases between. CDR1 and CDR2 from the germline V gene are SGHAT and FQNNGV. CDR3 length equals 16 residues. The entire variable domain, with the rest obtained from reference TRBV11-2 and TRBJ2-5, is as follows: EAGVAQSPRYKIIEKRQSVAFWCNPISGHATLYWYQQILGQGPKLLIQFQNNGVVDDSQLPKDRFSAERLKGVDSTLKIQPAKLEDSAVYLCASSLVFSPLPETQYFGPGTRLLVL.

This clonotype was observed a handful of times. The chain employs TRBV15 and TRBJ2-1; TRBD2 matches 9 bases. Germline assignment: CDR1 LNHNV and CDR2 YYDKDF (reference sequence). The J segment lost 8 bases and the V segment lost 5 bases, leaving 13 bases of the junction unmatched. The CDR3 is 16 residues long. CDR3 sequence: CATSLPPASGKDEQFF. The DNA for the CDR3 is TGTGCCACCAGCCTCCCCCCGGCTAGCGGGAAGGATGAGCAGTTCTTC.

The genes are TRBV20-1 and TRBJ2-7; D uncertain. The CDR3 is made up of 12 amino acids. Germline CDR1 and CDR2: DFQATT and SNEGSKA (reference sequence). V lost 5 bases, J lost 4 bases, and 12 bases lay in between. The CDR3 DNA reads as TGCAGTGCTTCTTGGACGTCTTACGAGCAGTACTTC. Translated, it gives CSASWTSYEQYF.

This clonotype was counted many times. Written as DNA, the CDR3 is TGTGCCAGCTCACCGGGGGAGAACACTGAAGCTTTCTTT. As protein: CASSPGENTEAFF. The chain has TRBV18 and TRBJ1-1; D may be TRBD1 (5 bases). V lost 3 bases, J lost 1 base, and 6 bases lay in between. Germline values: CDR1 KGHSH, CDR2 LQKENI. The CDR3 length is 13 residues.

The sample holds a few counts of this clonotype. The V gene is TRBV18, the J gene TRBJ1-5; D is uncertain. Germline V gene data show CDR1 as KGHSH and CDR2 as LQKENI. The CDR3 length is 15 residues. Between the trimmed V and J ends, which lost 3 bases and 2 bases, there was a span of 11 bases. The CDR3, as DNA: TGTGCCAGCTCACCGGAACCCCCTGGCAATCAGCCCCAGCATTTT. Its translation is CASSPEPPGNQPQHF.

The chain employs TRBV6-1 and TRBJ2-5, with a possible D match to TRBD2 (6 bases). The length of the CDR3 is 15 residues. V shed 0 bases and J shed 0 bases, with 8 bases lying between them. Germline V gene sequence: CDR1 MNHNS, CDR2 SASEGT. CDR3 region: CASSEATGDQETQYF. CDR3 nucleotide sequence: TGTGCCAGCAGTGAAGCTACGGGAGACCAAGAGACCCAGTACTTC.

This clonotype turned up a few times. The CDR3 is CATRPHPWTSSYEQYV. The CDR3 region has the DNA TGTGCCACCAGGCCACACCCTTGGACCTCATCCTACGAGCAGTACGTC. The V call is TRBV15, the J call TRBJ2-7; D ambiguous. Germline values: CDR1 LNHNV, CDR2 YYDKDF (reference sequence). The CDR3 is 16 amino acids. With 6 bases removed from V and 1 base from J, the gap between germline ends came to 19 bases.

This clonotype showed up just a few times. The V gene is TRBV5-1, the J gene TRBJ2-5, with TRBD2 matching 8 bases. CDR1 and CDR2 from the germline V gene are SGHRS and YFSETQ. This CDR3 spans 15 amino acids. With 3 bases clipped from V and 3 bases from J, the junction kept 7 bases outside the gene matches. CDR3 sequence (DNA): TGCGCCAGCAGCTCCGGAGCGGGGGCGGAAGAGACCCAGTACTTC. Translation: CASSSGAGAEETQYF.

The chain carries TRBV5-6 and TRBJ2-1, with 7 bases matching TRBD2. CDR3 length: 17 residues. V shed 0 bases, J shed 4 bases, and the junction held 10 bases outside the gene matches. Germline values: CDR1 SGHDT, CDR2 YYEEEE. This CDR3 reads CASSLVYRAGVYNEQFF. In nucleotides, the CDR3 is TGTGCCAGCAGCTTGGTATACCGGGCGGGAGTGTACAATGAGCAGTTCTTC.

This clonotype has ten or more counts. The chain recombines TRBV27 with TRBJ2-7; the D gene is possibly TRBD1 (6 bases). CDR1 is MNHEY and CDR2 is SMNVEV in the germline V gene (reference sequence). The CDR3 is made up of 15 amino acids. V lost 5 bases, J lost 0 bases, and 14 bases lay in between. The CDR3 here is CASSQMDSSSYEQYF. In nucleotides, the CDR3 is TGTGCCAGCAGTCAAATGGACAGTAGCTCCTACGAGCAGTACTTC.